Presented here are 25 T cell receptor beta chains from one specimen sequenced in a study of T cells in women clearing cervical HPV infection. Repertoires were generated with immunoSEQ multiplex PCR, while TCRdb's copy carries only in-frame clones and drops some. The sample holds some 40,000 clones. Material for sequencing was blood buffy coat. The receptors stem from a woman between 18 and 69 years old with a cervical HPV16 infection that either progressed to CIN3+ or cleared (not recorded which).

In regard to this clone: From the germline J gene comes the end of the CDR3, since the read stops 3 residues before it. The V call is TRBV7-6, the J call TRBJ2-3; TRBD2 matches 12 bases. Per the germline V gene, CDR1 is SGHVS and CDR2 is FNYEAQ. The CDR3 length is 15 residues. CDR3 amino acids: CASSPLTSGSETQYF. CDR3 DNA (partial): TGTGCCAGCAGCCCGCTGACTAGCGGGAGTGAGACG.

Comment on this clone: The read ends 3 residues early relative to the CDR3; the germline J gene fills the gap. The rearrangement joins TRBV5-6 to TRBJ2-3; 7 nucleotides agree with TRBD1. This CDR3 contains 12 residues. Germline values: CDR1 SGHDT, CDR2 YYEEEE. The CDR3 here is CASSLGGTAQYF. The sequenced part of the CDR3 DNA is TGTGCCAGCAGCTTGGGAGGGACAGCG.

Regarding this clone: The DNA ends 3 residues before the CDR3 does, and the rest of the CDR3 is filled in from the germline J gene. This chain connects TRBV20-1 to TRBJ1-4; no firm D call. The ends were cut back, 8 bases at V and 0 bases at J, with 13 bases in the middle. Germline loops: CDR1 DFQATT, CDR2 SNEGSKA (reference sequence). There are 14 residues in the CDR3. CDR3 in amino acids: CSSGIIATNEKLFF. The part of the CDR3 DNA that was read is TGCAGTTCGGGTATTATTGCAACTAATGAAAAA.

To note about this clone: The read ends 3 residues before the CDR3 terminus; that terminus is restored from the germline J gene. The chain carries TRBV20-1 and TRBJ2-4; 10 bases agree with TRBD2. The CDR3 consists of 15 residues. The V gene's germline CDR1 is DFQATT and CDR2 SNEGSKA (reference sequence). V was clipped by 4 bases and J by 5 bases; unmatched bases: 8. The CDR3 here is CSATPLAGVENIQYF. The CDR3 DNA, read in part, is TGCAGTGCTACACCCCTAGCGGGAGTAGAAAACATT.

Points on this clone: The read terminates 3 residues before the CDR3 end, so the remaining end is supplied by the germline J gene. The chain joins TRBV10-3 to TRBJ2-1; 13 bases are shared with TRBD2. J lost 8 bases, V lost 5 bases, and 9 bases had no gene match. This CDR3 comprises 16 residues. From germline, CDR1 is ENHRY and CDR2 SYGVKD. The CDR3 spells CAISSGLAGVRYEQFF. CDR3 bases read: TGTGCCATCAGTTCCGGACTAGCGGGAGTTCGGTATGAG.

Points on this clone: From the germline J gene comes the end of the CDR3, since the read stops 3 residues before it. This sequence joins TRBV14 and TRBJ1-1; 8 bases are shared with TRBD1. The junction had 4 bases not matched to a gene; V was cut back by 3 bases and J by 4 bases. This CDR3 region has 14 residues. Germline lookup yields CDR1 SGHDN and CDR2 FVKESK. CDR3 protein: CASSHKQGGTEAFF. The covered CDR3 bases are TGTGCCAGCAGCCATAAACAGGGGGGCACTGAA. Full variable domain (missing parts from reference TRBV14 and TRBJ1-1): EAGVTQFPSHSVIEKGQTVTLRCDPISGHDNLYWYRRVMGKEIKFLLHFVKESKQDESGMPNNRFLAERTGGTYSTLKVQPAELEDSGVYFCASSHKQGGTEAFFGQGTRLTVV.

In regard to this clone: The observed sequence ends 3 residues before the CDR3 terminus, with the missing tail filled in from the germline J gene. The chain employs TRBV7-7 and TRBJ2-2, with TRBD1 matching 8 bases. Unmatched junction bases numbered 6, after V lost 5 bases and J lost 7 bases. The CDR3 is 14 residues long. Germline values: CDR1 SSHAT, CDR2 FNYEAQ (reference sequence). Partial CDR3 DNA: TGTGCCAGCAGCCGGACAGGGCCTCTCGGGGAG. Translation gives CASSRTGPLGE. The CDR3 in its entirety is CASSRTGPLGELFF.

A note on this clone: The sequence runs out 3 residues before the end of the CDR3; the remainder is reconstructed from the germline J gene. V gene TRBV19 combines with J gene TRBJ1-2; D perhaps matches TRBD1 (5 bases). CDR3 length: 15 residues. Germline assignment: CDR1 LNHDA and CDR2 SQIVND (reference sequence). The CDR3 protein is CASSIGLADTDTYTF. The DNA read from the CDR3 is TGTGCCAGTAGTATAGGCCTAGCGGACACAGATACC.

Worth noting for this clone: Read coverage stops 3 residues before the CDR3 terminus; the germline J gene supplies the remainder. The rearrangement joins TRBV19 to TRBJ2-2; D gene unclear. V gave up 5 bases and J gave up 3 bases, with 7 bases separating them. The CDR3 consists of 13 residues. Germline lookup yields CDR1 LNHDA and CDR2 SQIVND (reference sequence). The CDR3 DNA, read in part, is TGTGCCAGTAGTTACACCCACACCGGGGAG. Its protein product is CASSYTHTGE. The whole CDR3 sequence reads CASSYTHTGELFF. The full variable domain, in which reference TRBV19 and TRBJ2-2 provide the parts outside the CDR3, is DGGITQSPKYLFRKEGQNVTLSCEQNLNHDAMYWYRQDPGQGLRLIYYSQIVNDFQKGDIAEGYSVSREKKESFPLTVTSAQKNPTAFYLCASSYTHTGELFFGEGSRLTVL.

Comments on this clone: The read terminates 3 residues ahead of where the CDR3 ends, so the germline J gene completes it. This rearrangement joins TRBV2 to TRBJ2-1, with a possible D match to TRBD1 (7 bases). Trimming removed 2 bases from V and 8 bases from J, with 10 bases in between. The CDR3 is 13 amino acids. Germline lookup yields CDR1 SNHLY and CDR2 FYNNEI. The sequenced part of the CDR3 DNA is TGTGCCAGCAGTGAAACAGGGGAGGATGAG. As protein: CASSETGEDE. The whole CDR3 sequence is CASSETGEDEQFF.

Comment on this clone: The CDR3 end is not reached by the read, which stops 3 residues before it; the germline J gene fills it in. V usage is TRBV4-2 and J usage is TRBJ2-5, with TRBD1 matching 8 bases. Germline V gives CDR1 LGHNA, CDR2 YNFKEQ. The trim removed 1 base at V and 5 bases at J, leaving 6 bases unmatched. The CDR3 consists of 15 residues. Here the CDR3 reads CASSQGQDRGETQYF. The CDR3 bases that were read are TGTGCCAGCAGCCAAGGGCAAGACAGGGGTGAGACC.

Remarks on this clone: The sequence runs out 3 residues before the end of the CDR3; the remainder is reconstructed from the germline J gene. The V gene is TRBV29-1, the J gene TRBJ1-2, with D perhaps matching TRBD1 (5 bases). From germline, CDR1 is SQVTM and CDR2 ANQGSEA. The V end lost 2 bases, the J end lost 7 bases, and 11 bases lay between the germline ends. The CDR3 has 12 residues. CDR3 DNA, as far as it was read: TGCAGCGTTGAATCTCCAGGGTCTGGC. This encodes CSVESPGSG. The CDR3 in its entirety is CSVESPGSGYTF.

For this clone: The observed sequence ends 3 residues before the CDR3 terminus, with the missing tail filled in from the germline J gene. The chain joins TRBV5-4 to TRBJ1-1; D gene uncertain. Between the trimmed V and J ends, which lost 1 base and 1 base, there was a span of 5 bases. The germline gives CDR1 SGHNT, CDR2 YYREEE (reference sequence). This CDR3 has 13 residues. CDR3 loop: CASSLTANTEAFF. The sequenced part of the CDR3 DNA is TGTGCCAGCAGCTTGACAGCGAACACTGAA.

About this clone: The read comes to an end 3 residues before the CDR3 does, leaving the germline J gene to fill in the end. V and J are TRBV5-6 and TRBJ1-2; 8 nucleotides match TRBD1. This CDR3 comprises 14 residues. Germline V gene data show CDR1 as SGHDT and CDR2 as YYEEEE. The CDR3 protein is CASSLTGTGGGYTF. The sequenced part of the CDR3 DNA is TGTGCCAGCAGCTTGACCGGGACAGGAGGGGGC.

A note on this clone: The CDR3 is cut off 3 residues early in the read; its end comes from the germline J gene. The chain has TRBV20-1 and TRBJ1-2; 8 bases agree with TRBD1. Per germline, CDR1 DFQATT and CDR2 SNEGSKA (reference sequence). The CDR3 has 13 residues. Losses at the gene ends were 3 bases for V and 4 bases for J; bases not matched to a gene: 4. The CDR3 is CSASRGQGYGYTF. The sequenced CDR3 bases are TGCAGTGCTAGCAGGGGGCAAGGCTATGGC.

For this clone: From the germline J gene comes the end of the CDR3, since the read stops 3 residues before it. This chain joins TRBV19 and TRBJ2-2; 12 nucleotides align to TRBD1. Unmatched junction bases numbered 5, after V lost 5 bases and J lost 4 bases. Germline V CDR1 and CDR2: LNHDA, SQIVND (reference sequence). This CDR3 is 16 amino acids long. The covered CDR3 bases are TGTGCCAGTAGTGCCAGGGACAGGGGGCTCACCGGGGAG. This codes for CASSARDRGLTGE. The entire CDR3 protein reads CASSARDRGLTGELFF.

For this clone: Sequencing ends 3 residues short of the CDR3 end; the germline J gene provides the rest. The chain combines TRBV27 with TRBJ2-3; perhaps TRBD1 as D (5 bases). This CDR3 is 11 amino acids long. The germline gives CDR1 MNHEY, CDR2 SMNVEV (reference sequence). Incomplete CDR3 DNA: TGTGCCAGCAGTCCAGGGATCACG. It is translated as CASSPGIT. The full CDR3 reads CASSPGITQYF.

About this clone itself: The CDR3 end falls 3 residues outside the read, so it is completed with the germline J gene. V gene TRBV7-6 combines with J gene TRBJ2-1, with TRBD2 identical over 10 bases. Germline trimming cut 2 bases from V and 3 bases from J; bases unmatched to any gene: 10. The V gene's germline CDR1 is SGHVS and CDR2 FNYEAQ. CDR3 length: 18 amino acids. The CDR3 is CASSLRLTSGAYYNEQFF. The part of the CDR3 DNA that was read is TGTGCCAGCAGCTTAAGATTAACTAGCGGGGCGTACTACAATGAG.

To note about this clone: The missing CDR3 end, 3 residues past where the read stops, is filled in from the germline J gene. The chain joins TRBV10-3 to TRBJ1-3; possible D gene TRBD1, 6 bases. Germline V lookup: CDR1 ENHRY, CDR2 SYGVKD. V was trimmed by 6 bases and J by 0 bases, leaving 12 bases between them. This CDR3 has 15 residues. The CDR3 region is CAISKTTGSGNTIYF. Partial CDR3 DNA: TGTGCCATCAGCAAAACGACAGGCTCTGGAAACACC.

Details on this clone: The CDR3 is cut off 3 residues early in the read; its end comes from the germline J gene. The rearrangement uses TRBV20-1 and TRBJ2-7, with 7 bases fitting TRBD1. This CDR3 has 15 residues. After removal of 3 bases from V and 3 bases from J, the junction contained 11 bases not matched to a gene. CDR1 is DFQATT and CDR2 is SNEGSKA in the germline V gene (reference sequence). Partial CDR3 DNA: TGCAGTGCTAGCGGGACAGACCGGAAAAACTACGAG. Encoded protein: CSASGTDRKNYE. The CDR3 reads in full as CSASGTDRKNYEQYF.

On this clone itself: The DNA ends 3 residues before the CDR3 does, and the rest of the CDR3 is filled in from the germline J gene. The chain combines TRBV20-1 with TRBJ2-3, with D tentatively TRBD2 (6 bases). The V end lost 6 bases, the J end lost 3 bases, and 19 bases lay between the germline ends. Germline CDR1 DFQATT, CDR2 SNEGSKA (reference sequence). CDR3 size: 15 residues. The part of the CDR3 DNA that was read is TGCAGTGCCCCTGTCGGGGGAGGATTGACAGATACG. It encodes CSAPVGGGLTDT. The whole CDR3 protein reads CSAPVGGGLTDTQYF.

A word on this clone: The read terminates 3 residues ahead of where the CDR3 ends, so the germline J gene completes it. V usage is TRBV13 and J usage is TRBJ2-3, with D hard to call. The V end lost 7 bases, the J end lost 8 bases, and 13 bases lay between the germline ends. Germline CDR1 PRHDT, CDR2 FYEKMQ (reference sequence). The CDR3 spans 12 residues. Incomplete CDR3 DNA: TGTGCCAGCACCTCCGGGTTGAGTACG. Translation gives CASTSGLST. The complete CDR3 protein is CASTSGLSTQYF.

Of note for this clone: The CDR3 end is not reached by the read, which stops 3 residues before it; the germline J gene fills it in. This chain links TRBV4-2 with TRBJ1-6; 7 nucleotides match TRBD1. Germline-derived CDR1 and CDR2 are LGHNA and YNFKEQ. The V segment lost 6 bases and the J segment 6 bases; nucleotides outside the gene matches: 5. This CDR3 comprises 14 residues. CDR3: CASSDRVPNSPLHF. The sequenced CDR3 bases are TGTGCCAGCAGTGACAGGGTACCTAATTCACCC.

CDR3 protein: CSAQGDRSSYEYTF. CDR3 bases read: TGCAGCGCACAAGGGGACAGATCTTCCTACGAG. The rearrangement links TRBV29-1 to TRBJ1-2, with TRBD1 matching over 7 bases. The read comes to an end 3 residues before the CDR3 does, leaving the germline J gene to fill in the end. This CDR3 comprises 14 residues. From germline, CDR1 is SQVTM and CDR2 ANQGSEA.

Comment on this clone: The read falls 3 residues short of the CDR3 end, and the missing part is taken from the germline J gene. The J gene is TRBJ2-1, the V gene TRBV19; no definite D call. V was trimmed by 3 bases and J by 7 bases, leaving 16 bases between them. Germline V CDR1 and CDR2: LNHDA, SQIVND (reference sequence). The CDR3 extends over 15 amino acids. CDR3 DNA, as far as it was read: TGTGCCAGTAGTATTAGTTGGGCCAGAACGAATGAG. Translating it yields CASSISWARTNE. The full-length CDR3 reads as CASSISWARTNEQFF.